What follows is one T cell receptor beta chain and its context. As to time point: after neoadjuvant nivolumab, at surgical resection. Patients were newly diagnosed with stage II-IVA oral cavity squamous cell carcinoma without prior systemic or radiation treatment. The patients had HPV-negative, locally advanced oral cavity squamous cell carcinoma. The data stem from a study of neoadjuvant anti-PD-1 for oral cavity cancer. Germline-derived CDR1 and CDR2 are LNHDA and SQIVND (reference sequence). This CDR3 region has 15 residues. V shed 9 bases and J shed 2 bases, with 19 bases lying between them. Sequenced by immunoSEQ multiplex PCR; TCRdb stores in-frame clones only, minus some. The table has 25,000 or so clones, 25% to 30% seen once.

This clonotype was sampled from a person between 35 and 79 years old with oral cavity squamous cell carcinoma. This specimen consisted of tumor tissue, obtained after nivolumab (anti-PD-1) treatment. The gene calls are TRBV19 and TRBJ1-2; the D gene is possibly TRBD1 (5 bases). The CDR3 region has the DNA TGTGCCAGCCTAAAACCGGGACGCCGAAACTATGGCTACACCTTC. Translating gives CASLKPGRRNYGYTF.